Sequencing of this TCR beta chain was carried out in a study of T cells after yellow fever vaccination. Production of TCR cDNA was by 5'RACE template switching, which also added a universal primer site and UMIs. TCRdb re-analysed the 5' RACE reads in MiXCR, keeping a single row per CDR3 protein. The top ten clones hold about 3.5% of a sample with a few hundred thousand distinct CDR3 sequences, around 4.9% of them seen once. Germline-derived CDR1 and CDR2 are LGHNA and YSLEER. The CDR3 extends over 14 amino acids. V lost 1 base and J 15 bases, leaving 16 bases between the germline ends. This clonotype has a count of ten or more.

The sequencing used CD4+ T cells sorted from PBMCs, collected on the day of the yellow fever booster vaccination. The sequence was collected from a man aged 18-30 years who received the YFV17D yellow fever vaccine. This chain uses TRBV4-3 with TRBJ1-6, with D tentatively TRBD1 (6 bases). CDR3: CASSQGDTPSVLHF. In nucleotides, the CDR3 is TGCGCCAGCAGCCAAGGGGACACCCCGTCGGTCCTCCACTTT.